This T cell receptor (beta chain) was found in a study of STAT3 mutations in large granular lymphocyte leukemia. Study-level points and caveats: A small but highly pathogenic clone may have been missed. Variable sampling intervals and differing treatment regimens complicated linking therapy response to TCR clonal burden changes. All newly emerging clones after therapy were STAT3 wild type. Every T-cell large granular lymphocyte leukemia patient had at least one immunodominant TCR beta clonotype.

On this clone itself: What it recognizes is unknown.

TCRbeta libraries averaged around 37,000 productive templates per sample. Repertoires were generated with immunoSEQ multiplex PCR, while TCRdb's copy carries only in-frame clones and drops some. Seen here are roughly 46,000 clones, about three quarters observed once, and the top ten hold more than 0.35%. The clonotype comes from a human donor with T large granular lymphocyte leukemia. Some clones in this sample may be carry-over from other donors' samples. The material sequenced was PBMCs.

CDR3: CAISESTLVGGDGYTF. The DNA for the CDR3 is TGTGCCATCAGTGAGTCGACTCTGGTAGGGGGCGATGGCTACACCTTC. The rearrangement joins TRBV10-3 to TRBJ1-2; 7 nucleotides match TRBD1. Germline V CDR1 and CDR2: ENHRY, SYGVKD. This CDR3 region has 16 residues. The junction had 10 bases not matched to a gene; V was cut back by 0 bases and J by 6 bases.